A selection of T cell receptor beta chains follows, all from one sample in a study of shared clonotypes between healthy human individuals. Some clones are missing from TCRdb's copy, which holds only in-frame ones; the method was immunoSEQ multiplex PCR. The sample consists of about 2.2 million clones, about 93% of them appearing once. The sequenced material came from naive CD8+ T cells from PBMCs. The source is a man between 18 and 35 years old in good health. Some clones in this sample may be carry-over from other donors' samples. CDR3s include the opening cysteine and the closing phenylalanine or tryptophan. Fields, in order: clone size, D gene, V gene, J gene, CDR3 protein, CDR3 DNA. D genes are given only for firm matches. Clone size is shown for a subset of rows, as once, few, many or a class of expanded clone.

>-|TRBD2|TRBV9|TRBJ2-1
CASSVASGSNDEQFF
TGTGCCAGCAGCGTAGCTAGCGGGAGTAACGATGAGCAGTTCTTC
>few|TRBD1|TRBV19|TRBJ1-2
CASSVRRDSYGYTF
TGTGCCAGTAGTGTCAGACGGGACAGTTATGGCTACACCTTC
>-|TRBD1|TRBV30|TRBJ2-1
CAWSDRGWREQFF
TGTGCCTGGAGTGACAGGGGGTGGCGGGAGCAGTTCTTC
>-|-|TRBV7-6|TRBJ2-7
CASSFGPDDRAYEQYF
TGTGCCAGCAGCTTCGGGCCCGACGACAGAGCCTACGAGCAGTACTTC
>-|TRBD2|TRBV27|TRBJ2-7
CASSAGGTYEQYF
TGTGCCAGCAGTGCGGGGGGGACCTACGAGCAGTACTTC
>-|TRBD2|TRBV28|TRBJ2-2
CASSFGGRAAGELFF
TGTGCCAGCAGTTTCGGCGGGAGGGCCGCCGGGGAGCTGTTTTTT
>-|-|TRBV6-6|TRBJ2-3
CASSLGDTQYF
TGTGCCAGCAGTCTTGGGGATACGCAGTATTTT
>-|TRBD1|TRBV4-1|TRBJ1-2
CASSRTHGQGEYGYTF
TGCGCCAGCAGCCGCACGCACGGACAGGGGGAATATGGCTACACCTTC
>-|-|TRBV19|TRBJ2-7
CASSPGDPYEQYF
TGTGCCAGTAGTCCAGGGGACCCCTACGAGCAGTACTTC
>-|TRBD2|TRBV28|TRBJ2-7
CASSFRAGGSYEQYF
TGTGCCAGCAGTTTTCGGGCGGGGGGATCCTACGAGCAGTACTTC
>-|-|TRBV6-5|TRBJ1-2
CASSSQGSWDGYTF
TGTGCCAGCAGTTCCCAGGGGAGTTGGGATGGCTACACCTTC
>-|-|TRBV7-9|TRBJ1-1
CASSFLTANTEAFF
TGTGCCAGCAGCTTTTTGACGGCGAACACTGAAGCTTTCTTT
>once|TRBD1|TRBV29-1|TRBJ2-3
CSVPTGNTDTQYF
TGCAGCGTACCGACAGGGAACACAGATACGCAGTATTTT
>once|-|TRBV4-3|TRBJ1-1
CASSQAEGSTEAFF
TGCGCCAGCAGCCAAGCGGAGGGAAGCACTGAAGCTTTCTTT
>-|-|TRBV5-6|TRBJ2-6
CASSLGGIGGANVLTF
TGTGCCAGCAGCTTGGGAGGGATTGGTGGGGCCAACGTCCTGACTTTC
>-|TRBD1|TRBV4-1|TRBJ2-5
CASSQLDRGQETQYF
TGCGCCAGCAGCCAGCTCGACAGGGGGCAGGAGACCCAGTACTTC
>-|-|TRBV28|TRBJ2-4
CASSLPREAAKNIQYF
TGTGCCAGCAGTCTTCCTCGAGAGGCAGCCAAAAACATTCAGTACTTC
>-|TRBD2|TRBV11-2|TRBJ2-5
CASSPGGAGGRVTQYF
TGTGCCAGCAGCCCCGGGGGAGCGGGAGGGCGTGTGACCCAGTACTTC
>-|-|TRBV2|TRBJ2-2
CASGRGGNTGELFF
TGTGCCAGTGGTAGAGGGGGTAACACCGGGGAGCTGTTTTTT
>-|TRBD2|TRBV27|TRBJ2-1
CASSPPQAGALRNEQFF
TGTGCCAGCAGTCCTCCCCAAGCGGGAGCCCTTAGGAATGAGCAGTTCTTC
>-|-|TRBV6-6|TRBJ2-7
CASSSLWGEQYF
TGTGCCAGCAGCTCCCTTTGGGGAGAGCAGTACTTC
>-|-|TRBV5-1|TRBJ1-4
CASRSLSADEKLFF
TGCGCCAGCAGGAGCCTGAGTGCAGATGAAAAACTGTTTTTT
>-|-|TRBV23-1|TRBJ2-7
CASSPRGRSYEQYF
TGCGCCAGCAGCCCAAGGGGCAGATCCTACGAGCAGTACTTC
>-|-|TRBV7-8|TRBJ2-7
CASSLIVEAEQYF
TGTGCCAGCAGCTTAATCGTAGAGGCCGAGCAGTACTTC
>-|-|TRBV5-6|TRBJ1-1
CASSLVSMNTEAFF
TGTGCCAGCAGCTTGGTCAGCATGAACACTGAAGCTTTCTTT
>-|-|TRBV4-2|TRBJ2-7
CASSQVGGTHEQYF
TGTGCCAGCAGCCAAGTAGGCGGGACCCACGAGCAGTACTTC
>-|-|TRBV4-1|TRBJ1-1
CASSQGWMNTEAFF
TGCGCCAGCAGCCAAGGATGGATGAACACTGAAGCTTTCTTT
>once|-|TRBV28|TRBJ2-3
CASSFSGATDTQYF
TGTGCCAGCAGTTTTTCGGGGGCCACAGATACGCAGTATTTT
>once|-|TRBV18|TRBJ2-6
CASLTNMAAGNRRGANVLTF
TGTGCCAGCCTCACCAATATGGCGGCAGGGAACCGAAGAGGGGCCAACGTCCTGACTTTC
>-|TRBD2|TRBV7-9|TRBJ2-7
CASSSTGGRTSGYEQYF
TGTGCCAGCAGCTCCACAGGGGGACGGACTAGCGGCTACGAGCAGTACTTC
>-|TRBD1|TRBV19|TRBJ2-1
CASSIWDSNNEQFF
TGTGCCAGTAGTATTTGGGACAGCAACAATGAGCAGTTCTTC
>-|-|TRBV30|TRBJ2-1
CAWSEGWDNEQFF
TGTGCCTGGAGCGAAGGTTGGGACAATGAGCAGTTCTTC